The entry that follows covers one TCR beta chain sequence. Which antigen it targets is not known. Per-nucleotide qualities are absent, and no much larger clonotype sits a single base away. The meaning of the sample's time point label: baseline before first vaccination. Vaccinee samples came from UK trials COV001 and COV002, including a single-blind randomized controlled phase 2/3 trial of AZD1222 (ChAdOx1 nCoV-19) in healthy adults. For TCRbeta chain sequencing, PBMC samples from trial participants were taken at day 0 and at day 28 after the second dose. The record originates from a study of T cell responses to AZD1222 COVID-19 vaccine (dated by TCRdb to the early 2020s). Looking at the study overall: AZD1222 recipients given second doses at about 4 weeks or at about 12 weeks were pooled, since spike-specific TCR depth and breadth were not found to differ between the two schedules. Trial participants were enrolled by age into 18-55, 56-69 and 70-plus year subgroups, with approximately 150, 30 and 60 TCR-sequenced participants respectively. TCR sequencing was performed for about 250 trial participants, of whom 200 to 220 were given two doses of AZD1222 and around 25 were given two doses of MenACWY control vaccine.

The CDR3 regions of human TCRbeta chains were subjected to immunosequencing. The original methods were these. TCRs in the repertoires were matched against a reference library of SARS-CoV-2-specific TCRs that had been generated with the MIRA antigen-specificity platform. Breadth was defined as the fraction of unique TCRs that were SARS-CoV-2-associated. Depth was defined as the fraction of total T cells that were SARS-CoV-2-associated. Using the MIRA data, every spike-specific TCR was mapped to the spike region that the TCR reacted to and assigned to either a CD4 or a CD8 class. Log10-transformed breadth and depth values were compared by one-way ANOVA with Sidak's multiple comparisons tests. As stored in TCRdb, this immuneACCESS dataset retains in-frame rearrangements with V and J assigned. A fraction of the clones does not appear; measured against another copy, unresolved V genes explain less than half of the discrepancy, and the remainder lacks a known reason. V, J and clone size are taken as reported in that table, and D and trimming were inferred from the DNA itself. The sample table holds about 150,000 clones, of which approximately 90% were seen once. Approximately 1.8% of the sample is held by the ten biggest clonotypes.

What the authors observed across the whole study: Most participants were white British and females outnumbered males, and the authors suggested that clonal diversity may have been underestimated. Conclusions about previously exposed vaccinees are limited because only 5 or 6 AZD1222 recipients were SARS-CoV-2 seropositive at baseline. CD4 TCRs associated with the vaccine covered the entire spike protein, and the dominant responses were in regions 160-218 and 743-854. Because no day 14 peak-response samples were available, the repertoires could be characterized only after the peak T cell response. After two AZD1222 doses, spike-specific TCR breadth and depth were significantly higher than at day 0 and than in MenACWY recipients. In the small 56-69-year group, the increase in depth fell short of significance, most likely because of low power. Reportedly, almost half of the unique spike-specific TCRs recognized epitopes lying outside the regions that are mutated in the B.1.351 and B.1.1.7 variants.

The CDR3 covers 16 residues, taking in both the cysteine and the phenylalanine. Of the read, only the CDR3 DNA is kept; its 48 bases are in frame from base 1. Relative to germline, V is missing 2 bases and J is missing 2 bases, with 8 bases of the junction outside any gene match. The germline V gene provides CDR1 ENHRY and CDR2 SYGVKD. In this chain, TRBV10-3 is recombined with TRBJ2-7, with 8 bases in between that match TRBD2. The sample consisted of peripheral blood, taken on day 0 of AZD1222 vaccination. The sequence was obtained from an adult in good health. CDR3 protein: CAISERASGSTYEQYF. The nucleotide sequence is given as TGTGCCATCAGTGAGAGGGCTAGCGGGTCCACCTACGAGCAGTACTTC.